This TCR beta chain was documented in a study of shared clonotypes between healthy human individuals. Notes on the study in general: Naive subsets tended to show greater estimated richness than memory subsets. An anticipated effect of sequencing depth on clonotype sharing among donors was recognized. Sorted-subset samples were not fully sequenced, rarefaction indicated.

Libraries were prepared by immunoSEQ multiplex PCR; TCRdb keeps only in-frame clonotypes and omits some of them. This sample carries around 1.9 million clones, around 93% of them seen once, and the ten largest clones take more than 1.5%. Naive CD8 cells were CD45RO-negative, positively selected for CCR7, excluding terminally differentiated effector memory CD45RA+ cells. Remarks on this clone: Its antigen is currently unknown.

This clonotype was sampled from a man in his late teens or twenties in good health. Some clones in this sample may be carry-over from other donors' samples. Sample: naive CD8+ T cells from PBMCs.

CDR3 region: CATSSQGTGSGNTIYF. CDR3 nucleotides: TGTGCCACCAGCAGCCAAGGGACTGGTTCTGGAAACACCATATATTTT. The chain links TRBV15 to TRBJ1-3; TRBD1 is a possible D gene (5 bases). Trimming took 3 bases from V and 1 from J, leaving 13 bases between them. CDR1 is LNHNV and CDR2 is YYDKDF in the germline V gene (reference sequence). This CDR3 contains 16 residues.